The rows below give T cell receptor beta chains drawn from one sample of a study of T cells in Graves' hyperthyroidism and ophthalmopathy. TCRdb passed the multiplex PCR reads through MiXCR, listing each CDR3 protein once. The sample lists about 640,000 distinct CDR3 sequences; less than 25% were seen once. Material: blood. The receptors were sampled from a man aged 25-45 years with Graves' ophthalmopathy. Each CDR3 is given with its conserved first and last residue. The order of the fields is J gene, V gene, D gene, clone size, CDR3 protein, CDR3 DNA. A D gene is named only where the DNA matches it firmly. A row's size may be missing; if present it is once, few, many or a size class.

>TRBJ2-4|TRBV28|NA|many
CASTPVQPQGIQYF
TGTGCCAGCACCCCTGTCCAACCCCAGGGCATTCAGTACTTC
>TRBJ2-3|TRBV11-2|TRBD2|many
CASSSVRGRAVDTQYF
TGTGCCAGCAGCTCCGTTCGCGGGAGGGCCGTAGATACGCAGTATTTT
>TRBJ2-1|TRBV14|NA|few
CASSLYTGLSSYNEQFF
TGTGCCAGCAGCCTTTACACCGGGCTGAGCTCCTACAATGAGCAGTTCTTC
>TRBJ2-7|TRBV18|NA|few
CASSPGDEASSYEQYF
TGTGCCAGCTCACCAGGGGACGAAGCCAGCTCCTACGAGCAGTACTTC
>TRBJ2-4|TRBV28|TRBD1|NA
CASTQGDRGPIQYF
TGTGCCAGCACCCAGGGGGACAGGGGCCCCATTCAGTACTTC
>TRBJ2-7|TRBV2|NA|NA
CASSPPTMTYEQYF
TGTGCCAGCAGCCCGCCGACAATGACCTACGAGCAGTACTTC
>TRBJ1-5|TRBV10-3|NA|NA
CAISYGSNQPQHF
TGTGCCATCAGCTATGGCAGCAATCAGCCCCAGCATTTT
>TRBJ1-2|TRBV2|NA|few
CASSGGPRPGENGYTF
TGTGCCAGCAGTGGAGGCCCACGGCCGGGCGAGAATGGCTACACCTTC
>TRBJ2-7|TRBV6-1|TRBD2|NA
CASSSGTSGSTWPYEQYF
TGTGCCAGCAGCTCTGGGACTAGCGGGTCCACCTGGCCCTACGAGCAGTACTTC
>TRBJ2-1|TRBV20-1|NA|NA
CSARGRVIEGILSYNEQFF
TGCAGTGCTAGAGGGAGGGTGATCGAGGGGATACTGTCCTACAATGAGCAGTTCTTC
>TRBJ2-7|TRBV7-6|NA|NA
CASSPSPAYEQYF
TGTGCCAGCAGCCCGTCGCCCGCCTATGAGCAGTACTTC